These 15 T cell receptor beta chains came from one sample sequenced in a study of blood T cell repertoires in COVID-19. The data were produced by immunoSEQ multiplex PCR, yet TCRdb's version contains in-frame clones alone and is incomplete. The data contain fewer than 300,000 clones, 80% to 90% of them seen just once; the ten biggest clones take up approximately 4%. Sequencing was done on a sample of PBMCs or T cells enriched from blood (not recorded which). These receptors were taken from a woman aged 25 to 39 who had recovered from COVID-19.

The gene calls are TRBV5-1 and TRBJ1-6; 7 bases line up with TRBD1. The CDR3 runs 15 residues. CDR1 and CDR2 (germline): SGHRS, YFSETQ. The V gene end was trimmed by 4 bases and the J gene end by 10 bases; junction bases not matched to a gene: 11. The CDR3 nucleotides are TGCGCCAGCAGCAACGCCGGGACAGAGACATCACCCCTCCACTTT. This encodes CASSNAGTETSPLHF.

The chain combines TRBV6-5 with TRBJ1-5; no clear D gene. In germline, CDR1 is MNHEY, CDR2 SVGAGI. The V gene lost 6 bases and the J gene lost 0 bases, with 9 bases spanning the gap. The CDR3 covers 14 residues. The CDR3 nucleotides are TGTGCCAGCAGCGCAACAGATAGCAATCAGCCCCAGCATTTT. This codes for CASSATDSNQPQHF.

The chain couples TRBV18 to TRBJ2-2, with TRBD2 matching over 7 bases. Germline V lookup: CDR1 KGHSH, CDR2 LQKENI. The CDR3 length is 15 residues. V dropped 2 bases and J dropped 3; count of bases not matched to a gene: 3. This CDR3 reads CASSPSGDYTGELFF. The CDR3 bases are TGTGCCAGCTCACCAAGCGGGGACTACACCGGGGAGCTGTTTTTT.

The genes are TRBV4-2 and TRBJ1-3; no clear D. V lost 0 bases and J lost 0, with 6 bases in between. Germline values: CDR1 LGHNA, CDR2 YNFKEQ. The CDR3 has 15 amino acids. CDR3 DNA sequence: TGTGCCAGCAGCCAAGAGCGGTCCTCTGGAAACACCATATATTTT. Amino acid sequence: CASSQERSSGNTIYF.

V gene TRBV7-8 combines with J gene TRBJ2-7; 9 positions match TRBD2. V lost 3 bases to trimming and J lost 6 bases; unmatched junction nucleotides: 3. The germline CDR1 and CDR2 sequences are SGHVS and FQNEAQ. The CDR3 consists of 13 residues. Here the CDR3 DNA reads TGTGCCAGCAGCTTTGGGACTAGCTCCGAGCAGTACTTC. Translated, it gives CASSFGTSSEQYF.

The chain is built from TRBV4-2 and TRBJ1-1, with 7 bases matching TRBD1. This CDR3 has 13 amino acids. Germline-derived CDR1 and CDR2 are LGHNA and YNFKEQ. V shed 4 bases and J 4 bases; nucleotides not matched to a gene: 3. CDR3: CASSRSGGTEAFF. CDR3 DNA sequence: TGTGCCAGCAGCCGATCAGGGGGCACTGAAGCTTTCTTT.

The V call is TRBV5-4, the J call TRBJ1-3, with D unresolved. The CDR3 runs 15 residues. Deletions cut 0 bases from V and 2 bases from J, with 9 bases between. The germline V gene has CDR1 SGHNT and CDR2 YYREEE (reference sequence). The CDR3 loop is CASSLGGMAGNTIYF. In DNA form, the CDR3 reads TGTGCCAGCAGCTTGGGCGGGATGGCTGGAAACACCATATATTTT.

The chain couples TRBV3-1 (or the pseudogene TRBV3-2) to TRBJ1-3; 11 bases fit TRBD1. The J segment lost 1 base and the V segment lost 8 bases, leaving 1 base of the junction unmatched. The CDR3 runs 14 residues. CDR1 is LGHDT and CDR2 is YNNKEL in the germline V gene (reference sequence). This CDR3 reads CASGTGGSGNTIYF. The CDR3 DNA is TGTGCCAGCGGGACAGGGGGGTCTGGAAACACCATATATTTT.

This clone has more than one count but fewer than ten. The rearrangement links TRBV28 to TRBJ1-5; D not resolved. The CDR3 has 12 residues. Germline V lookup: CDR1 MDHEN, CDR2 SYDVKM. V lost 8 bases and J 3 bases, leaving 8 bases between the germline ends. DNA for the CDR3: TGTGCCAGCCGTTCCCTCAATCAGCCCCAGCATTTT. Translation: CASRSLNQPQHF.

The genes are TRBV3-1 (or the pseudogene TRBV3-2) and TRBJ2-7; 7 bases are a match to TRBD1. The ends lost 3 bases at V and 0 bases at J; junction bases unmatched: 2. Germline V CDR1 and CDR2: LGHDT, YNNKEL (reference sequence). The CDR3 length is 14 residues. The CDR3 coding sequence is TGTGCCAGCAGCCAGGACAGGAGCTCCTACGAGCAGTACTTC. It translates to CASSQDRSSYEQYF.

The genes are TRBV6-6 and TRBJ1-1, with D perhaps TRBD1 (6 bases). Germline lookup yields CDR1 MNHNY and CDR2 SVGAGI (reference sequence). Trimming took off 0 bases at V and 4 bases at J, with 15 bases between the two ends. CDR3 size: 16 residues. The CDR3 sequence: CASSYSNRNRATEAFF. CDR3 coding DNA: TGTGCCAGCAGTTACTCAAATCGTAACAGGGCCACTGAAGCTTTCTTT.

In DNA, the CDR3 is TGTGCCAGCAGACCCTGGGCGCACCTCTCCTACGAGCAGTACTTC. This encodes CASRPWAHLSYEQYF. The chain links TRBV6-5 to TRBJ2-7; no reliable D call. The germline gives CDR1 MNHEY, CDR2 SVGAGI. The ends were cut back, 6 bases at V and 0 bases at J, with 15 bases in the middle. There are 15 residues in the CDR3.

V is TRBV28 and J is TRBJ1-5; TRBD1 matches 9 bases. Germline-derived CDR1 and CDR2 are MDHEN and SYDVKM. This CDR3 comprises 15 residues. The J segment lost 6 bases and the V segment lost 1 base, leaving 4 bases of the junction unmatched. The chain's CDR3 is CASSLLTGGLQPQHF. CDR3 DNA: TGTGCCAGCAGTTTATTGACAGGGGGGCTTCAGCCCCAGCATTTT.

The chain has TRBV6-5 and TRBJ2-7; D call uncertain. V lost 0 bases and J lost 0, with 6 bases in between. Germline V CDR1 and CDR2: MNHEY, SVGAGI. The CDR3 sequence is 14 residues long. CDR3 residues: CASSYSMSSYEQYF. For the CDR3, the DNA is TGTGCCAGCAGTTACTCAATGAGCTCCTACGAGCAGTACTTC.

This chain joins TRBV28 and TRBJ1-2; possibly TRBD1 for D (5 bases). Trimming left V 8 bases short and J 1 base short, with 23 bases between. Germline V lookup: CDR1 MDHEN, CDR2 SYDVKM. The CDR3 has 17 residues. The CDR3 protein is CASSLPGSRGFNYGYTF. The DNA for the CDR3 is TGTGCCAGCTCCCTCCCGGGCTCTAGGGGCTTTAACTATGGCTACACCTTC.